This TCR beta chain was recovered during a study of CD8 T cells in Susac syndrome. Study-level findings and limits: CD8+ clonal expansion in Susac peaked in TEMRA cells and active patients.

V dropped 2 bases and J dropped 4 bases, with 8 bases sitting between them. CDR3 length: 13 amino acids. Germline V gene lookup returns CDR1 SGHDN and CDR2 FVKESK. TCR beta sequencing covered blood CD8+ and CD4+ T cells. Reverse transcription used about 0.5 to 1 ug RNA and random hexamers. The method of amplification for TCR beta CDR3 was immunoSEQ multiplex PCR, covering 54 Vbeta and 13 Jbeta. Each CDR3 protein gets one entry after TCRdb re-called the immunoSEQ multiplex PCR reads with MiXCR. This table holds about 130,000 distinct CDR3 sequences, over 90% found once. A note on this clonotype: The antigen is not known.

The sequenced material came from CD8+ T cells from PBMCs. This chain joins TRBV14 and TRBJ1-1; D ambiguous. This sequence originates from a human donor with Susac syndrome. The CDR3 region has the DNA TGTGCCAGCAGCCAATACAGAACCACTGAAGCTTTCTTT. It specifies CASSQYRTTEAFF.